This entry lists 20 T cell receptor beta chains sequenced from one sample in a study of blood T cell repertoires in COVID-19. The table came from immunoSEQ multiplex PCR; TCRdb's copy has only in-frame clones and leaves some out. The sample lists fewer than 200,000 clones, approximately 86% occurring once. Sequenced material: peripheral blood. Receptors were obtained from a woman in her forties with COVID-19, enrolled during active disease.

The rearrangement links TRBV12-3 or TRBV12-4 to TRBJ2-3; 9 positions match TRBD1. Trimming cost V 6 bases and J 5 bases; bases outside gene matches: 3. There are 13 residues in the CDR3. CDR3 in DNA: TGTGCCAGCAGAGGACAGGGGATAGATACGCAGTATTTT. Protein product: CASRGQGIDTQYF.

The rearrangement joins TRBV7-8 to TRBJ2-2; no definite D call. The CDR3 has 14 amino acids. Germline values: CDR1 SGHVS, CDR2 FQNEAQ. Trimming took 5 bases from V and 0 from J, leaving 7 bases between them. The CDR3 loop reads CASSQQANTGELFF. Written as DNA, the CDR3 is TGTGCCAGCAGCCAACAAGCGAACACCGGGGAGCTGTTTTTT.

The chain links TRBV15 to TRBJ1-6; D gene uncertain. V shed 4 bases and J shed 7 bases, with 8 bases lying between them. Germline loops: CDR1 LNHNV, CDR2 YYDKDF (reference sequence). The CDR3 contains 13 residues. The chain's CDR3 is CATSTEPNSPLHF. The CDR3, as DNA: TGTGCCACCAGCACGGAGCCGAATTCACCCCTCCACTTT.

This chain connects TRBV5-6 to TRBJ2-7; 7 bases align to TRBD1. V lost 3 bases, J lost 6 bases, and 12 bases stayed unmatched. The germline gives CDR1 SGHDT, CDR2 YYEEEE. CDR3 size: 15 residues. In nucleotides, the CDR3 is TGTGCCAGCAGCTGGATGACAGGGTTTCTGGTCGAGCAGTACTTC. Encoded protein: CASSWMTGFLVEQYF.

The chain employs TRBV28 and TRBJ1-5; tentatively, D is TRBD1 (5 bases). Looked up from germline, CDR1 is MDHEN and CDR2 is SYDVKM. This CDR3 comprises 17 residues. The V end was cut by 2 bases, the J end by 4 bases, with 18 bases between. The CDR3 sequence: CASSLLDSSTVNQPQHF. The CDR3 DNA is TGTGCCAGCAGTTTACTCGACAGCTCCACAGTAAATCAGCCCCAGCATTTT.

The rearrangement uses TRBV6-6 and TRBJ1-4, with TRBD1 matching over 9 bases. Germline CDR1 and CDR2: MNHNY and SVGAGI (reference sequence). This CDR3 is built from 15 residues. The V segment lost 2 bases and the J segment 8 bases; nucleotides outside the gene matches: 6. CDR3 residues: CASSYGDRVGEKLFF. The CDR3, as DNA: TGTGCCAGCAGTTACGGGGACAGGGTAGGAGAAAAACTGTTTTTT.

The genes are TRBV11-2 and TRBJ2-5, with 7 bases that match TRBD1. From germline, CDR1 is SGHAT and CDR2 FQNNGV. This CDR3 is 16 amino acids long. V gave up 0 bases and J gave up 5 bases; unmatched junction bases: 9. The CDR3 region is CASSLDRQGLRETQYF. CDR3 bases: TGTGCCAGCAGCTTAGATCGACAGGGTCTGCGGGAGACCCAGTACTTC.

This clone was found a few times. CDR3 in DNA: TGTGCCAGCAGCCAAGAACTGACAGTTACAGATACGCAGTATTTT. Translating it yields CASSQELTVTDTQYF. The chain combines TRBV4-2 with TRBJ2-3; perhaps TRBD1 as D (5 bases). Germline V gene data show CDR1 as LGHNA and CDR2 as YNFKEQ. V lost 0 bases to trimming and J lost 3 bases, with 10 bases between them. CDR3 length: 15 amino acids.

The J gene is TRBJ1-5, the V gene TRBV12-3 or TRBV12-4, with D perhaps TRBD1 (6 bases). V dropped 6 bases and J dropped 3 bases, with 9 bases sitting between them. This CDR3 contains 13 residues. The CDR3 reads CASRDSANQPQHF. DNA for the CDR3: TGTGCCAGCAGGGACAGTGCCAATCAGCCCCAGCATTTT.

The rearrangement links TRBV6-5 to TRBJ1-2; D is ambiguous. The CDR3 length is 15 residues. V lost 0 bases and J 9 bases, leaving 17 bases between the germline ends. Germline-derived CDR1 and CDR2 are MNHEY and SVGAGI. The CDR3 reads CASSYSNGISASYTF. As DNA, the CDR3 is TGTGCCAGCAGTTACTCGAACGGGATCTCCGCGAGCTACACCTTC.

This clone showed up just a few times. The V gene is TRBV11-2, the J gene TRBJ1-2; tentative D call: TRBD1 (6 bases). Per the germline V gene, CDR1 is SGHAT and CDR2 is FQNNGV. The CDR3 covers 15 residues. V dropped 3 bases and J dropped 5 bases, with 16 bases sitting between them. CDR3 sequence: CASSFKPDSLYGYTF. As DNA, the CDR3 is TGTGCCAGCAGCTTCAAGCCGGACAGCTTATATGGCTACACCTTC.

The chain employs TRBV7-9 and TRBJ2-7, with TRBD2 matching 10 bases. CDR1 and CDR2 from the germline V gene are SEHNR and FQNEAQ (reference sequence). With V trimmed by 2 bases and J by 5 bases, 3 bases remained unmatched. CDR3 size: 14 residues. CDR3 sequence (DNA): TGTGCCAGCAGCTTACTAGCGGGAGTAAACGAGCAGTACTTC. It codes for CASSLLAGVNEQYF.

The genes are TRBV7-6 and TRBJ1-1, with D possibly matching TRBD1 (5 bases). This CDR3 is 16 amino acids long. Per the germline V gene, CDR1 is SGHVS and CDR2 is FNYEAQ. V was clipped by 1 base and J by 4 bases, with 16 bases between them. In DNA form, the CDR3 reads TGTGCCAGCAGCTTAGATATTGGGGCTCTAGGCACTGAAGCTTTCTTT. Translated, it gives CASSLDIGALGTEAFF.

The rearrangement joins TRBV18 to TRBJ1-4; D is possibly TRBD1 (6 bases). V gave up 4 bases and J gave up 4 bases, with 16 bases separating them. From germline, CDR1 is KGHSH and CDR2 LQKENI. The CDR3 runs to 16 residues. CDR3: CASSLLPGHGNEKLFF. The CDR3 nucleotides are TGTGCCAGCTCACTGCTTCCGGGACATGGTAATGAAAAACTGTTTTTT.

The CDR3 DNA follows: TGTGCCAGCAGCAAACCCCGGACAGGGTACGGCTCCGGGGAGCTGTTTTTT. Amino acids: CASSKPRTGYGSGELFF. This chain joins TRBV21-1 and TRBJ2-2; the D call of TRBD1 is as the table states it, not checked on the DNA. TRBV21-1 is a known pseudogene. There are 17 residues in the CDR3.

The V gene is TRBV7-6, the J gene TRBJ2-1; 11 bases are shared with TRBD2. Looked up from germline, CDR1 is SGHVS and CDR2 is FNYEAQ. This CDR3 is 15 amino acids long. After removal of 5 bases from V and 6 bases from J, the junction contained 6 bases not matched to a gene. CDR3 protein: CASSKITSGGNEQFF. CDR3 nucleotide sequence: TGTGCCAGCAGCAAAATAACTAGCGGGGGCAATGAGCAGTTCTTC.

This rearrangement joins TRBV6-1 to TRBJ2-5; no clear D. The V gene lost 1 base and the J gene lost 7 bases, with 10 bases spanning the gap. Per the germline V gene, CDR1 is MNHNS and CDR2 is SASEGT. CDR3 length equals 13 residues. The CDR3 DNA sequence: TGTGCCAGCAGTGAAGGACTTTACGGGACCCAGTACTTC. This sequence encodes CASSEGLYGTQYF.

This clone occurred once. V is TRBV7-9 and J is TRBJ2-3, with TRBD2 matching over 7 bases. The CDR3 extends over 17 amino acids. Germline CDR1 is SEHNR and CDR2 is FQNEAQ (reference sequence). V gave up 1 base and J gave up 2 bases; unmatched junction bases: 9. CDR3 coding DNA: TGTGCCAGCAGCTTAGAGGGATCGGCGGGGGTCACAGATACGCAGTATTTT. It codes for CASSLEGSAGVTDTQYF.

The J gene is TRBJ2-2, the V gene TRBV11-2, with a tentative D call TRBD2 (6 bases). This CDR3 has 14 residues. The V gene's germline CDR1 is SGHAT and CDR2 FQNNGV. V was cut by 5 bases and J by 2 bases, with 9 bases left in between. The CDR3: CASSRGGNTGELFF. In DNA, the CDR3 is TGTGCCAGCAGCAGGGGAGGAAACACCGGGGAGCTGTTTTTT.

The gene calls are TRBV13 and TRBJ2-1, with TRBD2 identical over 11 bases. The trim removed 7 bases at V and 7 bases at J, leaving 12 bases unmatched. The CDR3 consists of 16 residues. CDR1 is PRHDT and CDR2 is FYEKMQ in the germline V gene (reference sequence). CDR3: CASKTLGLAEGNEQFF. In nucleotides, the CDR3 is TGTGCCAGCAAAACTTTGGGACTAGCGGAGGGGAATGAGCAGTTCTTC.